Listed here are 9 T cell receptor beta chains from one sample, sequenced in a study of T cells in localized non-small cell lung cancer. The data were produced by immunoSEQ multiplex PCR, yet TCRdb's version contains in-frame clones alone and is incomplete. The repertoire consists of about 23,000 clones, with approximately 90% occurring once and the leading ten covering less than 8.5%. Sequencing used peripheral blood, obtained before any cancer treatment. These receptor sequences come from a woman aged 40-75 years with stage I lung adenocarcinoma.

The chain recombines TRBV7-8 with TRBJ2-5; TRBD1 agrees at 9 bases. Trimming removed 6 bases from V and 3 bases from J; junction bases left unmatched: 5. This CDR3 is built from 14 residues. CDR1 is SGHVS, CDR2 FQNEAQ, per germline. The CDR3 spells CASRAGTGKETQYF. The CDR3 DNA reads TGTGCCAGCAGAGCCGGGACAGGGAAAGAGACCCAGTACTTC. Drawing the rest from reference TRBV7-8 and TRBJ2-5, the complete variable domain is GAGVSQSPRYKVAKRGQDVALRCDPISGHVSLFWYQQALGQGPEFLTYFQNEAQLDKSGLPSDRFFAERPEGSVSTLKIQRTQQEDSAVYLCASRAGTGKETQYFGPGTRLLVL.

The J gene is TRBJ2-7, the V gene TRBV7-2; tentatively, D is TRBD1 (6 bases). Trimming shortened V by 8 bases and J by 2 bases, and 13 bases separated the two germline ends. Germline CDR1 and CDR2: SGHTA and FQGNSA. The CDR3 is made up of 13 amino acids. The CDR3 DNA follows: TGTGCCAGCGGTAGACAGGCACCCTACGAGCAGTACTTC. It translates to CASGRQAPYEQYF.

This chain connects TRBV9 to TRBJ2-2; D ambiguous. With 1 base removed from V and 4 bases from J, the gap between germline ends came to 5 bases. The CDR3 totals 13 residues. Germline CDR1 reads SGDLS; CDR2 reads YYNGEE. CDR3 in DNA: TGTGCCAGCAGCGTAAGGTCCACCGGGGAGCTGTTTTTT. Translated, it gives CASSVRSTGELFF.

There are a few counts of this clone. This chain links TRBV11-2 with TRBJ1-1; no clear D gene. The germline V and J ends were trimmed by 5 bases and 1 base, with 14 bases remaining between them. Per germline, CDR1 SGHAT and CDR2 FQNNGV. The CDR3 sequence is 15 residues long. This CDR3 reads CASSPQLGENTEAFF. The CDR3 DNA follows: TGTGCCAGCAGCCCCCAACTCGGGGAGAACACTGAAGCTTTCTTT.

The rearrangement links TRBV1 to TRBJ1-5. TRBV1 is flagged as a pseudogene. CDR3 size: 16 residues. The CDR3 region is CTSSQDGRGLGQPQHF. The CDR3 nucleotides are TGCACCAGCAGCCAAGATGGACGGGGGTTAGGGCAGCCCCAGCATTTT.

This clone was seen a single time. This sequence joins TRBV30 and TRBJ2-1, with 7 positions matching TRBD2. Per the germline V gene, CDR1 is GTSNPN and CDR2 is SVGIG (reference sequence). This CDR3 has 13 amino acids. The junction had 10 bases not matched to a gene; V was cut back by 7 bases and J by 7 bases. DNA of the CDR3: TGTGCCTTTGCGGGGGACTCCTTTAATGAGCAGTTCTTC. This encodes CAFAGDSFNEQFF.

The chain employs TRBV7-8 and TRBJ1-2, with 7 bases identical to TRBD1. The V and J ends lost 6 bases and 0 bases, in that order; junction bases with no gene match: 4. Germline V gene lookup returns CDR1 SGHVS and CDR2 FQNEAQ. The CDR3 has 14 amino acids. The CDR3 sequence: CASRGQFPNYGYTF. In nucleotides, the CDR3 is TGTGCCAGCAGGGGACAGTTCCCTAACTATGGCTACACCTTC.

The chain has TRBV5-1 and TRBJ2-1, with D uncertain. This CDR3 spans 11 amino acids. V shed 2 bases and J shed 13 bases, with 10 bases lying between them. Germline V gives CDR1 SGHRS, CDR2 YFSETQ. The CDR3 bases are TGCGCCAGCAGCTTCGAAATACAACAGTTCTTC. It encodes CASSFEIQQFF. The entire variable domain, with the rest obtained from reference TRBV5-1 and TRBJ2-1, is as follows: KAGVTQTPRYLIKTRGQQVTLSCSPISGHRSVSWYQQTPGQGLQFLFEYFSETQRNKGNFPGRFSGRQFSNSRSEMNVSTLELGDSALYLCASSFEIQQFFGPGTRLTVL.

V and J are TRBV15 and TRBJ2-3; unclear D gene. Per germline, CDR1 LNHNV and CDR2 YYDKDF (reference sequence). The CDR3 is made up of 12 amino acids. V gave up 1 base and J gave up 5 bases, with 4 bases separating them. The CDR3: CATSRVRDTQYF. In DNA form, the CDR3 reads TGTGCCACCAGCAGAGTCAGAGATACGCAGTATTTT. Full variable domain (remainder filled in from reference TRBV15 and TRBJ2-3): DAMVIQNPRYQVTQFGKPVTLSCSQTLNHNVMYWYQQKSSQAPKLLFHYYDKDFNNEADTPDNFQSRRPNTSFCFLDIRSPGLGDTAMYLCATSRVRDTQYFGPGTRLTVL.